This T cell receptor (beta chain) is drawn from a study of OX40 agonist ivuxolimab in advanced cancers. Study-level results: At 0.1 to 3.0 mg/kg and by week 6, clonal expansion occurred in CD4+ and CD8+ blood T cells. Partial responders receiving 0.1-3.0 mg/kg showed among the lowest clonal expansion.

Concerning this clone itself: Its matching antigen is unknown.

Produced via immunoSEQ multiplex PCR; TCRdb's table is partial and in-frame only. The data show tens of thousands of clones, around 87% seen once. The CDR3 runs 15 residues. V was trimmed by 4 bases and J by 2 bases, leaving 15 bases between them. Germline lookup yields CDR1 SGDLS and CDR2 YYNGEE. This sequence originates from an adult with an advanced solid tumor such as melanoma, head and neck, liver or kidney cancer. The J gene is TRBJ1-1, the V gene TRBV9, with D unresolved. Sample: CD4+ or CD8+ T cells sorted from blood, taken in a trial of the OX40 agonist ivuxolimab. CDR3 DNA sequence: TGTGCCAGCAGCACCCGGACGGGAATTAACACTGAAGCTTTCTTT. Residues: CASSTRTGINTEAFF.